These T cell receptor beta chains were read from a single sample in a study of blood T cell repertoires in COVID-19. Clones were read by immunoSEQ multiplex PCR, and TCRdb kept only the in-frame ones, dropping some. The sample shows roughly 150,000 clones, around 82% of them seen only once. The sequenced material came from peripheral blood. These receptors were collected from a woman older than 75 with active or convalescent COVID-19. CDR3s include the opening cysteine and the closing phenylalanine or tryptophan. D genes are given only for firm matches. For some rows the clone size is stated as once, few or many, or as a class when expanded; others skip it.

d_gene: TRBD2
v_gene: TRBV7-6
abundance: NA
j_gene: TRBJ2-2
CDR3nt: TGTGCCAGCAGCTTAGTTTCTAGCGGGAGAGGGGAGCTGTTTTTT
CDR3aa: CASSLVSSGRGELFF

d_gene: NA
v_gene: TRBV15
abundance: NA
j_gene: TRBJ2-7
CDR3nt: TGTGCCACCAGCAGAGATCTAGTTGAGGGACTCTACGAGCAGTACTTC
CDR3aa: CATSRDLVEGLYEQYF

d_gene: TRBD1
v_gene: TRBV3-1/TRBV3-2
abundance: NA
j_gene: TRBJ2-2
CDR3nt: TGTGCCAGCAGCCGGGGGACAGGGGGCGACACCGGGGAGCTGTTTTTT
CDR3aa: CASSRGTGGDTGELFF

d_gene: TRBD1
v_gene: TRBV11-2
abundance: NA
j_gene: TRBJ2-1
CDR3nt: TGTGCCAGCAGCTTGGGACAGTCCTACAATGAGCAGTTCTTC
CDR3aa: CASSLGQSYNEQFF

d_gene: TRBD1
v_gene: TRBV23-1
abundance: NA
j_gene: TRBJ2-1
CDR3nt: TGCGCCAGCAGCCCGGACAGGCTCGACAATGAGCAGTTCTTC
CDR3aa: CASSPDRLDNEQFF

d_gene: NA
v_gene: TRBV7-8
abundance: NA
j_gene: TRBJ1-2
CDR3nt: TGTGCCAGCAGCCTAGGAATCCCAGGGATCTATGGCTACACCTTC
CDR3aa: CASSLGIPGIYGYTF

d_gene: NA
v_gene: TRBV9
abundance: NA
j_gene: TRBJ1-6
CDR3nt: TGTGCCAGCACCTCCGGGGGATCCTATAATTCACCCCTCCACTTT
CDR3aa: CASTSGGSYNSPLHF

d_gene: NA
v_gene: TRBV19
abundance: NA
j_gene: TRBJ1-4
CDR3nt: TGTGCCAGTAGTGGCGAATCAGGGAACACTGAAAAACTGTTTTTT
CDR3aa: CASSGESGNTEKLFF

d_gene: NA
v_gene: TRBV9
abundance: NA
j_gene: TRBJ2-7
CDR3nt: TGTGCCAGCAGCGCCAGTTACGAGGAATACGAGCAGTACTTC
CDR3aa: CASSASYEEYEQYF

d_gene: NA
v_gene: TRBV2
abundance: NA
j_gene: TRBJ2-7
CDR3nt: TGTGCCAGCAGAAGACAGGTCTACGAGCAGTACTTC
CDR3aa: CASRRQVYEQYF

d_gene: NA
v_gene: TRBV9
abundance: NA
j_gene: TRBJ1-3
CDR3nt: TGTGCCAGCAGCAAAACAGGGACCTCTGGAAACACCATATATTTT
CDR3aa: CASSKTGTSGNTIYF

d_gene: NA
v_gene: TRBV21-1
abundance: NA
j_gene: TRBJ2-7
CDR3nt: TGTGCCAGCAGCAATAGGACTAGCGGGAGGGCTAGCGAGCAGTACTTC
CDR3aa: CASSNRTSGRASEQYF

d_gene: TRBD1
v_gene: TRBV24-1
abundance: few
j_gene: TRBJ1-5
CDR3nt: TGTGCCACCAGTGAGACAGGGCCTTATAGCAATCAGCCCCAGCATTTT
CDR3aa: CATSETGPYSNQPQHF

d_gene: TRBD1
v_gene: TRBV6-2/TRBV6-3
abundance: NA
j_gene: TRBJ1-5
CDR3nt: TGTGCCAGCAGTTACGGGACAGGATATCGGCCCCAGCATTTT
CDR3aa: CASSYGTGYRPQHF

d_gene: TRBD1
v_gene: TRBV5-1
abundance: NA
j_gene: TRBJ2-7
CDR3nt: TGCGCCAGCAGCTTGGACAGGGGCTACGAGCAGTACTTC
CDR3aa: CASSLDRGYEQYF

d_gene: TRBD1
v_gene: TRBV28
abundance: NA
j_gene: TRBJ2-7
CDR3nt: TGTGCCAGCAGGGAACAGGGGGCCTCCTCCTACGAGCAGTACTTC
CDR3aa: CASREQGASSYEQYF

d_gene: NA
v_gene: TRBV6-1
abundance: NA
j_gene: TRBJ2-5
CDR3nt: TGTGCCAGCAGTGACGCAGGGAGGTGGACACAAGAGACCCAGTACTTC
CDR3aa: CASSDAGRWTQETQYF

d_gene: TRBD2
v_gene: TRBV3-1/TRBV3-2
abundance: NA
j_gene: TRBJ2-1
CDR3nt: TGTGCCAGCAGCCAAGTTAAGCGGGGGGTCCGGGAGCAGTTCTTC
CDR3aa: CASSQVKRGVREQFF

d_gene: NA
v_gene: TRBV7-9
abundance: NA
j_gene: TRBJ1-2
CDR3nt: TGTGCCAGCAGCCCTCTCCCCCGGGGTGCAGACTATGGCTACACCTTC
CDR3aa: CASSPLPRGADYGYTF

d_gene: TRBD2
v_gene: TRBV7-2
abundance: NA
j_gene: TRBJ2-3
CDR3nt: TGTGCCAGCAGCCGCAGACAGGGACTAGCGGGAGACGCAGATACGCAGTATTTT
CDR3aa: CASSRRQGLAGDADTQYF

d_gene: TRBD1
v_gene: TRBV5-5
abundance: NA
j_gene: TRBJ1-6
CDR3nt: TGTGCCAGCAGCCTCTTGGGACAGGGATCATTGGGTAATTCACCCCTCCACTTT
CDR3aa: CASSLLGQGSLGNSPLHF

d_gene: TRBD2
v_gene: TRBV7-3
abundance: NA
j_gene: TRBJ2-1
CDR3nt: TGTGCCAGCAGCTTAGGCGGGAGGTCCGGGGAGCAGTTCTTC
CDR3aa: CASSLGGRSGEQFF

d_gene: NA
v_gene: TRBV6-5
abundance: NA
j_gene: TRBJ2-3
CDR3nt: TGTGCCAGTCAGGCGGGGCTAACAGATACGCAGTATTTT
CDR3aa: CASQAGLTDTQYF

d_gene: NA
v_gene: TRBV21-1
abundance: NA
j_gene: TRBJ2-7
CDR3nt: TGTGCCAGCAGCAAAGATCGGGGTAACCCAGGGGACAGAGCCTACGAGCAGTACTTC
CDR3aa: CASSKDRGNPGDRAYEQYF

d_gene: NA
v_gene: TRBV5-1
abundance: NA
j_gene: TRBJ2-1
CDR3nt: TGCGCCAGCAGCCTAATCGGGGGACAGTACAATGAGCAGTTCTTC
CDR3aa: CASSLIGGQYNEQFF

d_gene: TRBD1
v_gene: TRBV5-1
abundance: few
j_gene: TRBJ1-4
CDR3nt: TGCGCCAGCAGCCGGGACAGATCTAATGAAAAACTGTTTTTT
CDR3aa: CASSRDRSNEKLFF

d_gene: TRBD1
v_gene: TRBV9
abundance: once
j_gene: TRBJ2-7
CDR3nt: TGTGCCAGCAGCGTTCGACAGGGGGGTTACGAGCAGTACTTC
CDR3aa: CASSVRQGGYEQYF

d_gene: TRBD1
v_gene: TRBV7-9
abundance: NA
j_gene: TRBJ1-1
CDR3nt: TGTGCCAGCAGCAGACAGGGTTCTGAAGCTTTCTTT
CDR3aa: CASSRQGSEAFF

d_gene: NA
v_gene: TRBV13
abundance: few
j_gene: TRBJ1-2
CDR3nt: TGTGCCAGCAGCTCCCCACACAACTATGGCTACACCTTC
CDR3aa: CASSSPHNYGYTF

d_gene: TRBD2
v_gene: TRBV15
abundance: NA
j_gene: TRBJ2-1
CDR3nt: TGTGCCACCAGCAGAGATCGGGCGGGAGGGGAGCAGTTCTTC
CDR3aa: CATSRDRAGGEQFF

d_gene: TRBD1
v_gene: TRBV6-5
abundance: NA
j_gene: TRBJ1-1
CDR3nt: TGTGCCAGCAGCCGACAGGGGGGGCCTTTATATGAAGCTTTCTTT
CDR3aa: CASSRQGGPLYEAFF

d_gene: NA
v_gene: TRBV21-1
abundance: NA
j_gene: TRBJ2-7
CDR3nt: TGTGCCAGCAGCAACTACTCCTACGAGCAGTACTTC
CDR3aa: CASSNYSYEQYF

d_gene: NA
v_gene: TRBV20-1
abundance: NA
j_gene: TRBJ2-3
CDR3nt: TGCAGTGCTAGTAAGCGGAGGGATACGCAGTATTTT
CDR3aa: CSASKRRDTQYF

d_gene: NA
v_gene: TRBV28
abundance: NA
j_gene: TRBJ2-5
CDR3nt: TGTGCCAGCAGACCCCTCGTAGAGCCGGGACTCCAAGAGACCCAGTACTTC
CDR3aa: CASRPLVEPGLQETQYF

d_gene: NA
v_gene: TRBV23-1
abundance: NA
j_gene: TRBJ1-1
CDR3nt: TGCGCCAGCGAGAGGGGGAATCGGGGTCGCACTGAAGCTTTCTTT
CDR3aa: CASERGNRGRTEAFF

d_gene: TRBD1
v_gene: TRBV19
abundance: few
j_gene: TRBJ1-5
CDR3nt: TGTGCCAGTAGTACATATGACAGGGGCAATCAGCCCCAGCATTTT
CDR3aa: CASSTYDRGNQPQHF

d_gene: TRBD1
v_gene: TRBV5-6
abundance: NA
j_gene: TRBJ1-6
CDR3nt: TGTGCCAGCAGCTTGGTGGGACAGGGGAATTCACCCCTCCACTTT
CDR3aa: CASSLVGQGNSPLHF

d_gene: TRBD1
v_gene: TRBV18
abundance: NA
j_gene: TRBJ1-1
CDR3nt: TGTGCCAGCTCACCTTTTGGACAGGGTGAAGCTTTCTTT
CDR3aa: CASSPFGQGEAFF

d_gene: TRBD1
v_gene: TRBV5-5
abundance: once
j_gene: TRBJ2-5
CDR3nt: TGTGCCAGCAGCTATGGTAGAGGGGGCCAGACCCAGTACTTC
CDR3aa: CASSYGRGGQTQYF

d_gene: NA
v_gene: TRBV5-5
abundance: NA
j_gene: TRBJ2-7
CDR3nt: TGTGCCAGCAGCCCTACTACGACCTACGAGCAGTACTTC
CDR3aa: CASSPTTTYEQYF

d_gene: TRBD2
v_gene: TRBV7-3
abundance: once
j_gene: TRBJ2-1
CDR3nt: TGTGCCAGCAGCCCTCAAGGACTAGCGGGGCCGACTGAGCAGTTCTTC
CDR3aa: CASSPQGLAGPTEQFF

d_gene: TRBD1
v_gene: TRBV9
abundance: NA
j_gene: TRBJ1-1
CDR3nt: TGTGCCAGCAGCGTAGACGGGACAGTAGTCACTGAAGCTTTCTTT
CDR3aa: CASSVDGTVVTEAFF

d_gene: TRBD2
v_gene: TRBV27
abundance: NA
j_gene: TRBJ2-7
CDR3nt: TGTGCCAGCAGTTTATCGAACATCGGGGGGAAGTACTTC
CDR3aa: CASSLSNIGGKYF

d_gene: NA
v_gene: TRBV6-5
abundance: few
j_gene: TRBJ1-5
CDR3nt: TGTGCCAGCATCCTGGGACTAAATAGCAATCAGCCCCAGCATTTT
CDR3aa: CASILGLNSNQPQHF

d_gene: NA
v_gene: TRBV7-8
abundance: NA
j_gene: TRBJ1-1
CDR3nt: TGTGCCAGCAGCTTCAGGACAGACGAAGCTTTCTTT
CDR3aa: CASSFRTDEAFF

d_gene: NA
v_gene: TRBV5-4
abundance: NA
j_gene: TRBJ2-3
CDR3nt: TGTGCCAGCAGCTATTACTCCACAGATACGCAGTATTTT
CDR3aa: CASSYYSTDTQYF